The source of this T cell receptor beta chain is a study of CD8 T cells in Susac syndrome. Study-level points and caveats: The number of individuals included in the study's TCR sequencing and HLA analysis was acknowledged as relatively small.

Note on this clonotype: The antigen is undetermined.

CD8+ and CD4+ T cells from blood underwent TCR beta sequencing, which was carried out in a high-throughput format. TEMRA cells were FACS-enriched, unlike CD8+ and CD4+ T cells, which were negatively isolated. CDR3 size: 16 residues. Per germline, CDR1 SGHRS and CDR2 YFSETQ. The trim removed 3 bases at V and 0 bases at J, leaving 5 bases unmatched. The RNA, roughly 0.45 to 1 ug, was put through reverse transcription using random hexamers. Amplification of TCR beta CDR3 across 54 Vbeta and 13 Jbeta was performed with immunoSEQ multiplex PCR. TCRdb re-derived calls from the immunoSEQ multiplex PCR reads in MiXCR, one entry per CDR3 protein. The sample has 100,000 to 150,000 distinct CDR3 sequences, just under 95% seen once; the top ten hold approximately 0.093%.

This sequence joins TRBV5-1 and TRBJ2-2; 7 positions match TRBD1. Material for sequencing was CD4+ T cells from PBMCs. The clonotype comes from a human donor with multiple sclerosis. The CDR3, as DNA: TGCGCCAGCAGCTCCGGACAGGCAGCGAACACCGGGGAGCTGTTTTTT. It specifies CASSSGQAANTGELFF.